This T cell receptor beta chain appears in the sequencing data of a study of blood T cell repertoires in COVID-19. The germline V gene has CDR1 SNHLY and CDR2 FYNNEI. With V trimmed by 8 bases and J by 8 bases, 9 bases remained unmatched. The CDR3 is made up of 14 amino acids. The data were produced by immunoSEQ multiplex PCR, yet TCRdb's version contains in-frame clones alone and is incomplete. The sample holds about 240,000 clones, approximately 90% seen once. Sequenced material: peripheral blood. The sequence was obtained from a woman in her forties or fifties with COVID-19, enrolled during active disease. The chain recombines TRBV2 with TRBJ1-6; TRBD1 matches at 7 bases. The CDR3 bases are TGTGCCAGCTTCCGGGACAGAACATATTCACCCCTCCACTTT. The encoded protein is CASFRDRTYSPLHF. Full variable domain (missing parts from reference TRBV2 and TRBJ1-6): EPEVTQTPSHQVTQMGQEVILRCVPISNHLYFYWYRQILGQKVEFLVSFYNNEISEKSEIFDDQFSVERPDGSNFTLKIRSTKLEDSAMYFCASFRDRTYSPLHFGNGTRLTVT.